This T cell receptor (beta chain) was recovered during a study of blood T cell repertoires in COVID-19. Profiled with immunoSEQ multiplex PCR; TCRdb holds only in-frame clones, not every one. The profile covers about 54,000 clones, with 90% appearing a single time and 8% to 9% taken by the ten largest. Germline V lookup: CDR1 ENHRY, CDR2 SYGVKD. V lost 11 bases and J lost 0, with 15 bases in between. The CDR3 loop spans 14 amino acids. The chain is built from TRBV10-3 and TRBJ2-3; D gene ambiguous. The receptor was isolated from a woman aged 35 to 49 with active COVID-19. The specimen was peripheral blood. The CDR3 here is CAARRRFSTDTQYF. The CDR3 DNA reads TGTGCCGCACGCCGGCGGTTTAGCACAGATACGCAGTATTTT.